A single sample is the source of the 4 T cell receptor beta chains below, sequenced in a study of T cell responses to AZD1222 COVID-19 vaccine. Data came from immunoSEQ multiplex PCR; TCRdb stores just in-frame clones and leaves some out. The sample lists 110,000 to 150,000 clones; 90% were seen once. The source was peripheral blood, collected on day 0 of AZD1222 vaccination. The receptors stem from an adult in good health.

J is TRBJ2-7 and V is TRBV9; a weak D match, TRBD1 (5 bases). Germline CDR1 is SGDLS and CDR2 is YYNGEE. Trimming stripped 0 bases from V and 5 bases from J, with 18 bases between. The CDR3 consists of 16 residues. CDR3 in DNA: TGTGCCAGCAGCGTAGGTGTACAGGCAGCAGTCGACGAGCAGTACTTC. Translating it yields CASSVGVQAAVDEQYF.

The chain combines TRBV30 with TRBJ2-1; D is perhaps TRBD2 (7 bases). This CDR3 has 12 amino acids. From germline, CDR1 is GTSNPN and CDR2 SVGIG (reference sequence). Between the trimmed V and J ends, which lost 0 bases and 9 bases, there was a span of 9 bases. The CDR3: CAWSVGGVEQFF. The CDR3 nucleotides are TGTGCCTGGAGTGTAGGGGGGGTTGAGCAGTTCTTC.

The V call is TRBV2, the J call TRBJ1-5; the D is unclear. V was cut by 8 bases and J by 7 bases, with 18 bases left in between. This CDR3 has 14 residues. Germline V gene sequence: CDR1 SNHLY, CDR2 FYNNEI. CDR3 region: CASAGGDGFQPQHF. In DNA form, the CDR3 reads TGTGCCAGCGCAGGAGGTGATGGATTCCAGCCCCAGCATTTT. The full variable domain, with the rest looked up from reference TRBV2 and TRBJ1-5, is EPEVTQTPSHQVTQMGQEVILRCVPISNHLYFYWYRQILGQKVEFLVSFYNNEISEKSEIFDDQFSVERPDGSNFTLKIRSTKLEDSAMYFCASAGGDGFQPQHFGDGTRLSIL.

The rearrangement joins TRBV15 to TRBJ1-1; D is perhaps TRBD1 (5 bases). Trimming removed 1 base at V and 1 base at J, with 7 bases between. The V gene's germline CDR1 is LNHNV and CDR2 YYDKDF (reference sequence). This CDR3 spans 14 amino acids. The CDR3 nucleotides read TGTGCCACCAGCAGAGTAGGGGCGAACACTGAAGCTTTCTTT. This sequence encodes CATSRVGANTEAFF.